The T cell receptor (beta chain) described here comes from a study of regulatory T cells in long-lasting Graves disease. CDR3 regions were amplified by Arm-PCR using iRepertoire HTBI primers to build TCR beta libraries. TCRdb independently ran MiXCR on the multiplex PCR reads; one entry per CDR3 protein. Of about 560,000 distinct CDR3 sequences detected, 15% to 20% appear once; the ten largest clones hold around 12%. The V and J ends lost 0 bases and 3 bases respectively, with 12 bases between them. This CDR3 has 16 residues. CDR1 is MNHEY and CDR2 is SVGEGT in the germline V gene. As to time point: newly diagnosed GD, antithyroid drugs for less than 3 months. PBMCs provided the RNA from which the TCR library was made. The same sample was also used in a study of T cells in Graves' hyperthyroidism and ophthalmopathy. This second study notes: Not enrolled were patients with uncontrolled infection, other autoimmune disease, pregnancy or lactation.

The sequence was collected from a young man with Graves disease. The rearrangement joins TRBV6-2 or TRBV6-3 to TRBJ2-1; D possibly corresponds to TRBD2 (6 bases). The sample was peripheral blood mononuclear cells (PBMCs), taken at new diagnosis, from a patient treated with antithyroid drugs. CDR3 DNA: TGTGCCAGCAGTTACTCGGGGGAGGCCGACTACAATGAGCAGTTCTTC. Its protein product is CASSYSGEADYNEQFF.